The 15 T cell receptor beta chains in this list originate from one sample, sequenced in a study of blood T cell repertoires in COVID-19. Generated by immunoSEQ multiplex PCR, the TCRdb table keeps only in-frame clones and is missing some. The repertoire holds 140,000 to 150,000 clones, with about four fifths as singletons. The specimen sequenced was peripheral blood. These receptors all come from a man aged 30 to 45 with COVID-19, enrolled during active disease.

The chain joins TRBV3-1 (or the pseudogene TRBV3-2) to TRBJ2-3; 15 positions agree with TRBD2. In germline, CDR1 is LGHDT, CDR2 YNNKEL (reference sequence). J gave up 9 bases and V 2 bases, and 6 bases lay outside the gene matches. This CDR3 has 16 amino acids. The CDR3 sequence: CASSQLGLAGGGTQYF. CDR3 DNA: TGTGCCAGCAGCCAATTGGGACTAGCGGGAGGCGGCACGCAGTATTTT.

The chain employs TRBV5-4 and TRBJ2-1; TRBD2 matches at 8 bases. After removal of 3 bases from V and 7 bases from J, the junction contained 9 bases not matched to a gene. Germline assignment: CDR1 SGHNT and CDR2 YYREEE (reference sequence). This CDR3 is built from 15 residues. The CDR3, as DNA: TGTGCCAGCAGCTCCGAAGGACTAGCCGGAAATGAGCAGTTCTTC. Its translation is CASSSEGLAGNEQFF.

A single count supports this clone. The gene calls are TRBV5-5 and TRBJ1-1, with 7 bases aligning to TRBD1. Trimming removed 5 bases from V and 0 bases from J; junction bases left unmatched: 7. Germline V lookup: CDR1 SGHKS, CDR2 YYEKEE (reference sequence). The CDR3 is 15 amino acids. The chain's CDR3 is CASRMTGFLNTEAFF. The CDR3 nucleotides read TGTGCCAGCAGAATGACAGGGTTTTTGAACACTGAAGCTTTCTTT.

J is TRBJ2-7 and V is TRBV6-2 or TRBV6-3, with 9 positions matching TRBD2. J gave up 5 bases and V 0 bases, and 5 bases lay outside the gene matches. The germline gives CDR1 MNHEY, CDR2 SVGEGT. CDR3 length equals 15 residues. CDR3 DNA sequence: TGTGCCAGCAGTTACTCGTCACTAGCGGGCGACGAGCAGTACTTC. Protein sequence: CASSYSSLAGDEQYF.

CDR3 bases: TGTGCCAGCAGCTTGGGACAACAGCGCAATCAGCCCCAGCATTTT. Encoded protein: CASSLGQQRNQPQHF. The rearrangement joins TRBV7-2 to TRBJ1-5, with D possibly matching TRBD1 (6 bases). Germline V gene sequence: CDR1 SGHTA, CDR2 FQGNSA. V dropped 3 bases and J dropped 2 bases, with 11 bases sitting between them. This CDR3 region has 15 residues.

The gene calls are TRBV4-1 and TRBJ2-1, with 8 bases fitting TRBD2. Germline V lookup: CDR1 MGHRA, CDR2 YSYEKL. The CDR3 covers 13 residues. Trimming removed 3 bases from V and 7 bases from J; junction bases left unmatched: 2. CDR3 residues: CASSHPGGNEQFF. The CDR3 DNA sequence: TGCGCCAGCAGCCATCCGGGGGGGAATGAGCAGTTCTTC.

This clone has more than one count but fewer than ten. In nucleotides, the CDR3 is TGTGCCAGCAGTGACTCGGGCGAGAACACGCAGTATTTT. This encodes CASSDSGENTQYF. The chain recombines TRBV6-4 with TRBJ2-3; D is undetermined. The V end lost 0 bases, the J end lost 9 bases, and 10 bases lay between the germline ends. The CDR3 consists of 13 residues. Germline V gene sequence: CDR1 MRHNA, CDR2 SNTAGT.

The chain combines TRBV5-1 with TRBJ1-6; 7 positions match TRBD1. Per germline, CDR1 SGHRS and CDR2 YFSETQ. With V trimmed by 2 bases and J by 6 bases, 8 bases remained unmatched. The CDR3 has 16 amino acids. CDR3 sequence (DNA): TGCGCCAGCAGCTTAGGGGACAGCGGATTTAATTCACCCCTCCACTTT. Translated, it gives CASSLGDSGFNSPLHF. Using reference TRBV5-1 and TRBJ1-6 for the parts outside the CDR3, the full variable domain is KAGVTQTPRYLIKTRGQQVTLSCSPISGHRSVSWYQQTPGQGLQFLFEYFSETQRNKGNFPGRFSGRQFSNSRSEMNVSTLELGDSALYLCASSLGDSGFNSPLHFGNGTRLTVT.

This clone has only a few counts. This chain uses TRBV15 with TRBJ1-2; 9 bases align to TRBD1. Germline-derived CDR1 and CDR2 are LNHNV and YYDKDF (reference sequence). Germline trimming cut 7 bases from V and 7 bases from J; bases unmatched to any gene: 10. The CDR3 runs 14 residues. CDR3 in DNA: TGTGCCACCAACCCGGGACAGGGAACGGGTGGCTACACCTTC. This codes for CATNPGQGTGGYTF.

The rearrangement links TRBV4-1 to TRBJ1-3; D gene unclear. The ends were cut back, 4 bases at V and 0 bases at J, with 10 bases in the middle. Germline CDR1 reads MGHRA; CDR2 reads YSYEKL. The CDR3 runs to 15 residues. As DNA, the CDR3 is TGCGCCAGCAGCCCCCGGCGGGGCTCTGGAAACACCATATATTTT. Translating it yields CASSPRRGSGNTIYF.

This clone was picked up a small number of times. V gene TRBV27 combines with J gene TRBJ1-5; 7 bases align to TRBD1. There are 17 residues in the CDR3. With V trimmed by 7 bases and J by 5 bases, 17 bases remained unmatched. Germline CDR1 reads MNHEY; CDR2 reads SMNVEV (reference sequence). As DNA, the CDR3 is TGTGCCAGCAATGGATCTCTTCGGACAGGTTGGGATCAGCCCCAGCATTTT. Translating it yields CASNGSLRTGWDQPQHF.

The chain carries TRBV18 and TRBJ2-3; 9 nucleotides line up with TRBD2. Looked up from germline, CDR1 is KGHSH and CDR2 is LQKENI. This CDR3 is 13 amino acids long. Trimming at V came to 6 bases and at J to 9 bases, leaving 7 bases not matched to a gene. In nucleotides, the CDR3 is TGTGCCAGCTCTCCAGGACTAGCGATGACGCAGTATTTT. Its translation: CASSPGLAMTQYF.

The V call is TRBV10-3, the J call TRBJ2-1; 11 bases map to TRBD2. Germline values: CDR1 ENHRY, CDR2 SYGVKD. The CDR3 totals 15 residues. The V gene end was trimmed by 4 bases and the J gene end by 5 bases; junction bases not matched to a gene: 4. The CDR3 region is CAISGTSGSNNEQFF. CDR3 DNA: TGTGCCATCAGTGGAACTAGCGGGAGTAACAATGAGCAGTTCTTC.

The chain recombines TRBV5-1 with TRBJ1-1; TRBD1 aligns across 9 bases. The germline gives CDR1 SGHRS, CDR2 YFSETQ. Germline trimming cut 3 bases from V and 2 bases from J; bases unmatched to any gene: 2. The CDR3 length is 14 residues. CDR3 in DNA: TGCGCCAGCAGCTGGGACAGGGATAACACTGAAGCTTTCTTT. As protein: CASSWDRDNTEAFF.

The CDR3 protein is CASSWTGRDEAFF. The CDR3 DNA follows: TGTGCCAGCAGTTGGACAGGCCGTGATGAAGCTTTCTTT. V usage is TRBV6-6 and J usage is TRBJ1-1; TRBD1 aligns across 7 bases. Germline values: CDR1 MNHNY, CDR2 SVGAGI (reference sequence). The CDR3 sequence is 13 residues long. V was pared by 4 bases and J by 7 bases, with 6 bases of the junction left unmatched.